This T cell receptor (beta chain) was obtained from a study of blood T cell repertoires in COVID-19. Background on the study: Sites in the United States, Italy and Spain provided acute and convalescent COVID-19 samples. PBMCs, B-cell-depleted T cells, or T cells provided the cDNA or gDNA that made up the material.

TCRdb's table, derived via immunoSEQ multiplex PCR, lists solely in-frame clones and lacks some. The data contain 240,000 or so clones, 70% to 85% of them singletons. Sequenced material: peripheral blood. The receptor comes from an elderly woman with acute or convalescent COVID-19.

CDR3 in DNA: TGTGCCAGCAGCTTATTGTTGGGACTGAGGAACACCGGGGAGCTGTTTTTT. It encodes CASSLLLGLRNTGELFF. The chain is built from TRBV7-9 and TRBJ2-2; TRBD2 is a possible D gene (6 bases). This CDR3 comprises 17 residues. The ends were cut back, 2 bases at V and 1 base at J, with 14 bases in the middle. Per germline, CDR1 SEHNR and CDR2 FQNEAQ (reference sequence).